The source of this T cell receptor (beta chain) is a study of post-analysis software for immune sequencing data. Study context: Some patients lacked subtype; others had relapsing-remitting, secondary progressive or progressive-relapsing disease.

Points from the study as a whole: With TRBV5-6, TRBV5-1 and TRBV20-1 included, about five TRBV segments were more frequent in patients than in controls. Clustering by F measure revealed strong co-clustering among samples prepared together in one batch.

Unique molecular identifiers were present in the TCR beta cDNA libraries. TCRdb reanalysed the PCR reads using MiXCR and keeps one entry per CDR3 protein. Among a few hundred thousand distinct CDR3 sequences listed, roughly 45% were seen once. Concerning this clonotype itself: The antigen is not known.

The CDR3 consists of 13 residues. V dropped 2 bases and J dropped 3 bases, with 5 bases sitting between them. CDR1 is MNHEY, CDR2 SVGEGT, per germline. The clonotype comes from a girl aged 5-17 years with multiple sclerosis. V usage is TRBV6-2 or TRBV6-3 and J usage is TRBJ1-5; D is ambiguous. The sample taken for sequencing was blood. The CDR3 sequence: CASSYRANQPQHF. CDR3 in DNA: TGTGCCAGCAGTTACCGAGCCAATCAGCCCCAGCATTTT.